This T cell receptor (beta chain) was sequenced in a study of T cell repertoires in cytomegalovirus infection (dated by TCRdb to between 2018 and 2020). In the study overall: Peptide stimulations targeted recently identified HLA-C-restricted CMV epitopes, whose presentation resists viral immunomodulation, together with well-studied HLA-B-restricted epitopes. Because public TCR beta signatures pointed to carriage of CMV infection together with the matching HLA type, the HLA type of each donor mattered for the analysis. Here is what the overall study found, with its caveats: Carriers of CMV infection plus the relevant HLA type were discriminated by the cumulative frequency of public TCR beta family members in the study cohort and in an independent roughly 400-donor cohort. In the ex vivo response, HLA-C-restricted CMV-specific TCR beta clonotypes were dominant, and in two of eight donors the single most frequent clonotype came from this HLA-C-restricted group.

Remarks on this clonotype: What this receptor recognizes is not known. Within one base of it there is no much larger clone, and no base qualities were kept.

Data came from an Illumina HiSeq 1500. Using fastp at Q25 and MiXCR, TCRdb reprocessed the public reads and kept productive beta chains. Rows with a matching CDR3 protein are joined into one entry that keeps the most common DNA and genes. This sample is represented by around 770,000 distinct CDR3 sequences; roughly 28% of them were singletons. The ten largest clones take up approximately 14% of the sample. In the paper's terms, the treatment or condition label means: in vitro stimulation with specific CMV peptide epitopes to enrich CMV-specific T cells. The sample was cultured CD8+ T cells from PBMCs, taken from culture after CMV antigen stimulation. This receptor was identified in a human donor in good health (CMV status not recorded). Some clones in this sample may be carry-over from other donors' samples.

The CDR3 reads as follows: CASRITANQPQHF. The nucleotide sequence reads TGTGCCAGCCGAATCACGGCCAATCAGCCCCAGCATTTT. The sequence is built from TRBV2 and TRBJ1-5; no D gene is confidently identified. Trimming takes 8 bases from V and 3 bases from J, and the germline ends sit 11 bases apart. The CDR3 sequence holds 13 residues, the cysteine and phenylalanine included. Just CDR3 DNA is preserved here, 39 bases in frame from base 1. The germline V gene gives CDR1 as SNHLY and CDR2 as FYNNEI.